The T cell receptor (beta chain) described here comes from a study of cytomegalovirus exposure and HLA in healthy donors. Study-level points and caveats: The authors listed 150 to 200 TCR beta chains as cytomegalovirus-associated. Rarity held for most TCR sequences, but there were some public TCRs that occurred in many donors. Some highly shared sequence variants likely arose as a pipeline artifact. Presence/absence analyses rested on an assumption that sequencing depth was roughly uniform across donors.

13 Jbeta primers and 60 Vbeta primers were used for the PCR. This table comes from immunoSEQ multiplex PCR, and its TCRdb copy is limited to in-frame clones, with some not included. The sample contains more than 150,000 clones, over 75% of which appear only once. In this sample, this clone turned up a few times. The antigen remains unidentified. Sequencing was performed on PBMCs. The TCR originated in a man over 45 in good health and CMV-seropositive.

As DNA, the CDR3 is TGTGCCAGCAGCGTAGAAGGTAGCGGAGGGGCCCTGGAGCAGTACTTC. This translates into CASSVEGSGGALEQYF. This rearrangement joins TRBV9 to TRBJ2-7, with a possible D match to TRBD2 (6 bases). Trimming took off 0 bases at V and 7 bases at J, with 20 bases between the two ends. This CDR3 contains 16 residues. Germline V gives CDR1 SGDLS, CDR2 YYNGEE.